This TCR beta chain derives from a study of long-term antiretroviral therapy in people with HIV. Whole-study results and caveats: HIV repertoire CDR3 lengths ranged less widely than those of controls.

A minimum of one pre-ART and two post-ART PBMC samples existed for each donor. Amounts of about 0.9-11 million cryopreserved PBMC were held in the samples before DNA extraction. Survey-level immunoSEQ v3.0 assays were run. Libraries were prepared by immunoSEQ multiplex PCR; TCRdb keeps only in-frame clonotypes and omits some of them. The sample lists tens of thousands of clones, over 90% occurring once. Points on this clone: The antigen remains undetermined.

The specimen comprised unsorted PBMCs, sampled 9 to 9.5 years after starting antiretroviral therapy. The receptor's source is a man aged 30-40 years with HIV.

The CDR3 region is CAISEGSSYEQYF. The CDR3 bases are TGTGCCATCAGTGAGGGGAGTAGCTACGAGCAGTACTTC. This chain connects TRBV10-3 to TRBJ2-7, with D possibly being TRBD2 (5 bases). The V end was cut by 2 bases, the J end by 3 bases, with 8 bases between. The CDR3 runs 13 residues. Looked up from germline, CDR1 is ENHRY and CDR2 is SYGVKD.